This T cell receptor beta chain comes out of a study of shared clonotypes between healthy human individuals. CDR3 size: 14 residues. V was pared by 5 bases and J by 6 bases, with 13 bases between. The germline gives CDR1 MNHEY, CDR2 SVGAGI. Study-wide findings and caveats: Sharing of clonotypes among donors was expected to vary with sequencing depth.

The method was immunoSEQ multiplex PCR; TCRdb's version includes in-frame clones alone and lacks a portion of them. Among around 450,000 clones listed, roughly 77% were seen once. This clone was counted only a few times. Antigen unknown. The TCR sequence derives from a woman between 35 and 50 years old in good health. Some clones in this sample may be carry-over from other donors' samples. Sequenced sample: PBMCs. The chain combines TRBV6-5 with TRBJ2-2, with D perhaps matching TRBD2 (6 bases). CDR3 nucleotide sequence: TGTGCCAGCAGTAGAGGAGGGAGCGCCGGGGAGCTGTTTTTT. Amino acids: CASSRGGSAGELFF.